These 25 T cell receptor beta chains came from one sample sequenced in a study of CXCR3-negative and CXCR3-positive naive CD8 T cells. Via 5' RACE with UMI labels, TRB cDNA libraries were prepared. TCRdb reanalyzed the 5' RACE reads, giving one entry per CDR3 protein sequence and no DNA. With around 140,000 distinct CDR3 sequences in the sample, the ten largest clones hold about 0.48%. Sequenced input: naive CXCR3- CD8+ T cells from blood. Subset described: CD45RO-CCR7+CD27+CD95- naive CD8+ T cells lacking CXCR3 (TNR3-). These receptors all stem from a human donor in good health. Some clones in this sample may be carry-over from other donors' samples.

The chain combines TRBV7-8 with TRBJ2-5; TCRdb indicates TRBD2, and absent DNA this call remains unverified. The CDR3 runs 15 residues. The germline gives CDR1 SGHVS, CDR2 FQNEAQ. The CDR3 sequence: CASSRRAPVKETQYF.

The chain is built from TRBV28 and TRBJ2-5; as DNA is missing, the TRBD1 call by TCRdb cannot be tested. Germline V gives CDR1 MDHEN, CDR2 SYDVKM. CDR3 length: 14 amino acids. The CDR3 here is CASSLLGRGETQYF.

The chain employs TRBV7-9 and TRBJ2-7; TCRdb names TRBD1, which stays unverified in the absence of DNA. CDR1 SEHNR and CDR2 FQNEAQ come from the germline V gene (reference sequence). The CDR3 contains 15 residues. This chain's CDR3 is CASSLAGDSAYEQYF.

This chain connects TRBV9 to TRBJ2-7; TCRdb selects TRBD1, and the lack of DNA leaves this call unchecked. The CDR3 is made up of 15 amino acids. The germline CDR1 and CDR2 sequences are SGDLS and YYNGEE. The CDR3 loop reads CASSQSMGANYEQYF.

The rearrangement links TRBV25-1 to TRBJ2-1. CDR3 length: 12 residues. The germline CDR1 and CDR2 sequences are MGHDK and SYGVNS. The CDR3 region is CASSESHSWQFF.

This chain connects TRBV11-2 to TRBJ2-7; TCRdb selects TRBD1, and the lack of DNA leaves this call unchecked. CDR3 length equals 13 residues. Germline V lookup: CDR1 SGHAT, CDR2 FQNNGV. The CDR3 sequence is CASSLETGYEQYF.

This chain connects TRBV7-9 to TRBJ2-7; TCRdb selects TRBD1, and the lack of DNA leaves this call unchecked. Per the germline V gene, CDR1 is SEHNR and CDR2 is FQNEAQ (reference sequence). There are 15 residues in the CDR3. The chain's CDR3 is CASSLGQTVMDEQYF. Looking up the rest from reference TRBV7-9 and TRBJ2-7 gives the full variable domain: DTGVSQNPRHKITKRGQNVTFRCDPISEHNRLYWYRQTLGQGPEFLTYFQNEAQLEKSRLLSDRFSAERPKGSFSTLEIQRTEQGDSAMYLCASSLGQTVMDEQYFGPGTRLTVT.

This chain links TRBV4-1 with TRBJ2-1. Germline-derived CDR1 and CDR2 are MGHRA and YSYEKL. This CDR3 has 13 amino acids. This CDR3 reads CASSQGTWDEQFF.

The chain joins TRBV5-1 to TRBJ2-1. This CDR3 is 13 amino acids long. Germline-derived CDR1 and CDR2 are SGHRS and YFSETQ. CDR3 sequence reads: CASSPDLEYEQFF.

This rearrangement joins TRBV28 to TRBJ2-1; TCRdb's assignment of TRBD2 cannot be checked, as there is no DNA. The germline V gene encodes CDR1 MDHEN and CDR2 SYDVKM. CDR3 length: 16 amino acids. The CDR3 region is CASSSFLQEGHNEQFF.

This chain joins TRBV2 and TRBJ2-1; TCRdb names TRBD1, which stays unverified in the absence of DNA. CDR1 is SNHLY, CDR2 FYNNEI, per germline. The CDR3 extends over 15 amino acids. CDR3 amino acids: CASIGTQSSYNEQFF.

The chain uses TRBV2 and TRBJ2-1. CDR1 SNHLY and CDR2 FYNNEI come from the germline V gene. The CDR3 totals 13 residues. The CDR3 sequence is CASSGSAYNEQFF.

The CDR3: CASSSQSEGGEQFF. The rearrangement links TRBV11-2 to TRBJ2-1; TCRdb returns TRBD2, unconfirmable since there is no DNA. The germline V gene encodes CDR1 SGHAT and CDR2 FQNNGV. The CDR3 is 14 amino acids.

This chain links TRBV4-3 with TRBJ1-1; TCRdb outputs TRBD1, but without DNA this stays unchecked. This CDR3 has 13 amino acids. Germline assignment: CDR1 LGHNA and CDR2 YSLEER. The CDR3 region is CASSQDGGREAFF.

The rearrangement uses TRBV11-2 and TRBJ2-5; TCRdb returns TRBD2, unconfirmable since there is no DNA. The CDR3 extends over 16 amino acids. The germline V gene has CDR1 SGHAT and CDR2 FQNNGV. CDR3 sequence reads: CASSLLAGKTQETQYF.

J is TRBJ2-4 and V is TRBV14; the TRBD1 assignment by TCRdb is unverifiable without DNA. The length of the CDR3 is 16 residues. Germline lookup yields CDR1 SGHDN and CDR2 FVKESK. CDR3 amino acids: CASSQGPGWAKNIQYF.

This sequence joins TRBV7-6 and TRBJ1-6; TCRdb lists TRBD1, though no DNA is available to test this call. Germline loops: CDR1 SGHVS, CDR2 FNYEAQ. This CDR3 is 17 amino acids long. Here the CDR3 reads CASSLASGTSKGSPLHF.

V gene TRBV15 combines with J gene TRBJ2-7; TCRdb outputs TRBD1, but without DNA this stays unchecked. Germline V gene lookup returns CDR1 LNHNV and CDR2 YYDKDF (reference sequence). This CDR3 region has 14 residues. The CDR3 protein is CATSRDGGIHEQYF.

The CDR3 loop reads CASSIGARGRYQPQHF. The V call is TRBV19, the J call TRBJ1-5; without DNA, the TCRdb call of TRBD1 cannot be checked. The CDR3 covers 16 residues. Germline V gene data show CDR1 as LNHDA and CDR2 as SQIVND (reference sequence). Based on the CDR3 plus reference TRBV19 and TRBJ1-5, the full variable domain is DGGITQSPKYLFRKEGQNVTLSCEQNLNHDAMYWYRQDPGQGLRLIYYSQIVNDFQKGDIAEGYSVSREKKESFPLTVTSAQKNPTAFYLCASSIGARGRYQPQHFGDGTRLSIL.

V gene TRBV10-2 combines with J gene TRBJ2-1. The CDR3 has 11 residues. The germline gives CDR1 WSHSY, CDR2 SAAADI. The CDR3 is CASSGMNEQFF.

CDR3 sequence reads: CASSSPRRVGEAFF. This chain links TRBV25-1 with TRBJ1-1; there is no DNA to check the TCRdb D call of TRBD1. Looked up from germline, CDR1 is MGHDK and CDR2 is SYGVNS. The CDR3 extends over 14 amino acids.

Here the CDR3 reads CASSEDRVQETQYF. This chain links TRBV4-3 with TRBJ2-5. The V gene's germline CDR1 is LGHNA and CDR2 YSLEER. The CDR3 is made up of 14 amino acids.

This chain links TRBV6-5 with TRBJ2-2; TCRdb's assignment of TRBD2 cannot be checked, as there is no DNA. The germline CDR1 and CDR2 sequences are MNHEY and SVGAGI. This CDR3 has 14 amino acids. The CDR3 reads CASSYGRDTGELFF.

The chain couples TRBV7-2 to TRBJ2-1; TCRdb designates TRBD2, a call that cannot be tested without DNA. CDR3 length equals 17 residues. Germline V gene data show CDR1 as SGHTA and CDR2 as FQGNSA. This CDR3 reads CASSLVVSGGPYNEQFF.

This chain connects TRBV12-3 or TRBV12-4 to TRBJ1-5. The CDR3 is 14 residues long. CDR3 region: CASSLSSSNQPQHF.